The T cell receptor beta chain under discussion was sequenced for a study of regulatory T cells in long-lasting Graves disease. Time point given: newly diagnosed GD, antithyroid drugs for less than 3 months. The TCR library was prepared using RNA isolated from PBMCs. Patient provenance is recorded as an endocrinology department in Xi'an, China. CDR3-region Arm-PCR and iRepertoire HTBI primers produced the TCR beta libraries. From the multiplex PCR reads, TCRdb called clonotypes with MiXCR, one entry per CDR3 protein. The sample carries about 540,000 distinct CDR3 sequences, 13% recorded once. The CDR3 consists of 13 residues. Germline V gene data show CDR1 as SQVTM and CDR2 as ANQGSEA. This clonotype has just a few counts. This same sample was also part of a study on T cells in Graves' hyperthyroidism and ophthalmopathy. That report notes: Stable hyperthyroidism: no ophthalmopathy progression over 18 months of follow-up. Also found in blood were most expanded thyroid clonotypes above 0.001.

V is TRBV29-1 and J is TRBJ2-5; a possible D gene is TRBD2 (6 bases). The receptor comes from a man younger than 40 with Graves disease. The sample was peripheral blood mononuclear cells (PBMCs), taken at new diagnosis, from a patient treated with antithyroid drugs. As DNA, the CDR3 is TGCACCGGTTTAACGGGAGAGCAAGAGACCCAGTACTTC. Protein sequence: CTGLTGEQETQYF.